Each of the 16 T cell receptor beta chains below was sequenced from the same sample in a study of shared clonotypes between healthy human individuals. The method was immunoSEQ multiplex PCR; TCRdb's version includes in-frame clones alone and lacks a portion of them. The table includes about 520,000 clones, around four fifths detected once. The specimen was PBMCs. Every receptor here comes from a woman aged 40 to 50 in good health. Some clones in this sample may be carry-over from other donors' samples.

The chain joins TRBV7-8 to TRBJ1-5, with D tentatively TRBD1 (6 bases). V lost 5 bases, J lost 5 bases, and 10 bases lay in between. CDR3 length: 13 amino acids. Germline CDR1 SGHVS, CDR2 FQNEAQ. The CDR3 sequence is CASSKDRDQPQHF. CDR3 coding DNA: TGTGCCAGCAGCAAGGACAGAGATCAGCCCCAGCATTTT.

A few counts support this clone. The chain recombines TRBV6-1 with TRBJ2-7, with D maybe TRBD1 (5 bases). CDR1 and CDR2 from the germline V gene are MNHNS and SASEGT. The V end was cut by 7 bases, the J end by 6 bases, with 19 bases between. The CDR3 spans 14 residues. This CDR3 is CASMGLRSRFEQYF. The CDR3 bases are TGTGCCAGCATGGGGCTGAGATCTAGGTTCGAGCAGTACTTC.

V usage is TRBV7-6 and J usage is TRBJ1-2; a weak D match, TRBD1 (5 bases). The CDR3 loop spans 13 amino acids. Deletions cut 6 bases from V and 6 bases from J, with 14 bases between. Germline lookup yields CDR1 SGHVS and CDR2 FNYEAQ. This CDR3 reads CASRPVGEHGYTF. The CDR3 region has the DNA TGTGCCAGCAGACCTGTGGGGGAGCATGGCTACACCTTC.

This clone was found a few times. This rearrangement joins TRBV6-1 to TRBJ1-2; D unresolved. Germline V gene lookup returns CDR1 MNHNS and CDR2 SASEGT. The length of the CDR3 is 11 residues. The V gene lost 4 bases and the J gene lost 6 bases, with 6 bases spanning the gap. Written as DNA, the CDR3 is TGTGCCAGCAGTGTTAGGGATGGCTACACCTTC. Encoded protein: CASSVRDGYTF.

This chain uses TRBV27 with TRBJ1-6, with 7 bases aligning to TRBD1. The CDR3 loop spans 14 amino acids. V lost 6 bases to trimming and J lost 10 bases; unmatched junction nucleotides: 9. CDR1 is MNHEY and CDR2 is SMNVEV in the germline V gene (reference sequence). CDR3 residues: CASSRQGRGSPLHF. The CDR3 DNA reads TGTGCCAGCAGCCGACAGGGCCGGGGATCACCCCTCCACTTT.

This chain joins TRBV5-1 and TRBJ2-5; TRBD2 aligns across 7 bases. This CDR3 has 15 amino acids. V lost 9 bases and J lost 5; bases outside the gene matches: 16. Germline V gene sequence: CDR1 SGHRS, CDR2 YFSETQ. Written as DNA, the CDR3 is TGCGCCACGCAGCGGGGCCTCGGCAGGCAGGAGACCCAGTACTTC. It translates to CATQRGLGRQETQYF. Full variable domain (remainder filled in from reference TRBV5-1 and TRBJ2-5): KAGVTQTPRYLIKTRGQQVTLSCSPISGHRSVSWYQQTPGQGLQFLFEYFSETQRNKGNFPGRFSGRQFSNSRSEMNVSTLELGDSALYLCATQRGLGRQETQYFGPGTRLLVL.

As to this clone: This likely reflects a read error, since a far larger clone is one base away. This sequence joins TRBV5-1 and TRBJ1-2; 7 positions agree with TRBD1. Germline V gene data show CDR1 as SGHRS and CDR2 as YFSETQ. Losses at the gene ends were 4 bases for V and 3 bases for J; bases not matched to a gene: 6. The CDR3 sequence is 14 residues long. The CDR3 spells CASSPRDRDYGYTF. CDR3 nucleotide sequence: TGCGCCAGCAGCCCGCGGGACAGAGACTATGGCTACACCTTC.

CDR3 in amino acids: CASSLMGLAGEQFF. Here the CDR3 DNA reads TGTGCCAGTAGCCTAATGGGACTAGCAGGTGAGCAGTTCTTC. This chain links TRBV19 with TRBJ2-1; 9 bases are shared with TRBD2. In germline, CDR1 is LNHDA, CDR2 SQIVND (reference sequence). The CDR3 runs to 14 residues. V lost 6 bases to trimming and J lost 9 bases; unmatched junction nucleotides: 9.

Only a few counts were recorded for this clone. The rearrangement joins TRBV7-3 to TRBJ2-7, with TRBD1 matching 7 bases. The CDR3 sequence is 16 residues long. Trimming took 0 bases from V and 5 from J; bases not matched to a gene: 10. Germline CDR1 is SGHTA and CDR2 is FQGTGA. The CDR3 loop reads CASSLTETGSVHEQYF. The CDR3 coding sequence is TGTGCCAGCAGCTTAACCGAGACAGGGTCGGTCCACGAGCAGTACTTC.

This clone appeared a single time. V gene TRBV11-2 combines with J gene TRBJ2-1; maybe TRBD2 (7 bases). The germline V gene has CDR1 SGHAT and CDR2 FQNNGV. The CDR3 runs to 17 residues. Between the trimmed V and J ends, which lost 2 bases and 5 bases, there was a span of 19 bases. The DNA for the CDR3 is TGTGCCAGCAGCTTACCCCTGGGGGCTAGCGGAAACAATGAGCAGTTCTTC. Protein: CASSLPLGASGNNEQFF.

The chain carries TRBV19 and TRBJ2-7; D perhaps matches TRBD1 (5 bases). The CDR3 extends over 12 amino acids. Trimming removed 2 bases at V and 5 bases at J, with 7 bases between. CDR1 is LNHDA and CDR2 is SQIVND in the germline V gene (reference sequence). CDR3 region: CASSIQGNEQYF. In nucleotides, the CDR3 is TGTGCCAGTAGTATACAGGGTAACGAGCAGTACTTC.

In the case of this clone: A far more abundant clone sits one base away, making this likely a read error. Different DNA sequences within this sample yield the same CDR3. This chain links TRBV25-1 with TRBJ1-6, with D hard to call. The CDR3 runs to 14 residues. The V end lost 1 base, the J end lost 10 bases, and 11 bases lay between the germline ends. The germline CDR1 and CDR2 sequences are MGHDK and SYGVNS. This CDR3 is CASSESQARSPLHF. In nucleotides, the CDR3 is TGTGCCAGCAGTGAATCCCAGGCCCGGTCACCCCTCCACTTT.

The table lists this clone with a count of one. This is likely an artifact of a read error, given a far larger clone one base away. The chain carries TRBV28 and TRBJ1-2, with a weak D call TRBD1 (5 bases). The germline CDR1 and CDR2 sequences are MDHEN and SYDVKM. V lost 3 bases and J 6 bases, leaving 8 bases between the germline ends. This CDR3 has 12 amino acids. The CDR3 DNA follows: TGTGCCAGCAGTTTCAGGGTTGATGGCTACACCTTC. Translation gives CASSFRVDGYTF.

This chain connects TRBV7-9 to TRBJ2-7; D call uncertain. Looked up from germline, CDR1 is SEHNR and CDR2 is FQNEAQ (reference sequence). The germline V and J ends were trimmed by 2 bases and 6 bases, with 14 bases remaining between them. This CDR3 has 14 amino acids. DNA for the CDR3: TGTGCCAGCAGCTTAAGCAGATCTCCTCGCGAGCAGTACTTC. Its protein is CASSLSRSPREQYF.

Only a few counts were recorded for this clone. This rearrangement joins TRBV4-1 to TRBJ2-1, with TRBD2 matching over 11 bases. CDR1 is MGHRA and CDR2 is YSYEKL in the germline V gene. The CDR3 totals 18 residues. The trim removed 3 bases at V and 3 bases at J, leaving 10 bases unmatched. CDR3 in DNA: TGCGCCAGCAGCCAGTTAGCGGGAGGGCCCTTAGACTACAATGAGCAGTTCTTC. Its translation: CASSQLAGGPLDYNEQFF.

The chain combines TRBV19 with TRBJ1-2, with D maybe TRBD1 (6 bases). The CDR3 runs to 13 residues. Trimming took off 6 bases at V and 4 bases at J, with 12 bases between the two ends. Looked up from germline, CDR1 is LNHDA and CDR2 is SQIVND (reference sequence). This chain's CDR3 is CASRGSGAYGYTF. CDR3 in DNA: TGTGCCAGTAGGGGCTCGGGGGCCTATGGCTACACCTTC.